This T cell receptor beta chain was recorded in a study of cytomegalovirus exposure and HLA in healthy donors (dated by TCRdb to between 2016 and 2019). General notes on the study: An earlier analysis of approximately 640 of the donors reported about 250 Gb of sequence data and 100 million to 130 million unique TCR beta sequences from about 180 million T cells. An early release covering approximately 600 HLA-typed donors comprised about 300 gigabases of sequencing data and approximately 85 million unique TCR sequences. Among the roughly 390 genotyped donors, around 81% belonged to the genetic ancestry cluster associated with self-reported Caucasian donors. The study aimed to test whether signatures of past pathogen exposure could be identified by cataloging public T cell receptors. The study profiled the T cell repertoires of 666 subjects by immunosequencing and related them to cytomegalovirus serostatus. In addition to the first cohort of 650 to 750 subjects, a separate validation cohort of over 90 different subjects was used. To predict cytomegalovirus infection status, the study combined high-throughput TCR immunosequencing, statistical association of individual TCRs with disease status, and machine learning. A later analysis re-examined previously published TCR beta repertoires from around 670 donors and added high-resolution HLA genotyping to investigate patterns of TCR occurrence. The later analysis used no new phenotypic data to find candidate immune exposures, relying instead on TCR beta sequences and their occurrence across donors. An earlier analysis of 500 to 750 of the donors applied high-throughput TCR beta sequencing to assess whether each TCR beta V gene segment acted as functional or pseudogenic. Donor age, sex, ethnicity and CMV serostatus were compiled together with the repertoire data. Genome-wide SNP genotypes for about 65% of the roughly 700 donors were used in a later genetic analysis, which treated that subset as a discovery cohort. Every discovery cohort repertoire had been produced on one sequencing platform. Class I and class II HLA loci were covered by the typing at four-digit resolution. The number of typed donors differed by locus: about 629-630 for A, B, C, DRB1 and DQB1; approximately 530 for DQA1; some 610 for DPA1; and around 490 for DPB1. Several DR-DQ haplotypes were handled as single units for association and clustering, since linkage in the cohort was strong. Among under 450 genotyped donors of the cohort, an average of around 240,000 unique TCR beta nucleotide sequences were sequenced per donor, around a sixth of them non-productive.

In total, around 600 healthy bone marrow donors made up the cohort. At the time of sampling, all cohort members were nominally healthy, though unrecorded immune exposures were likely present. The donor was CMV seropositive and was included in the group of approximately 310 seropositive cohort members. A peripheral blood sample was provided by each donor, and peripheral blood mononuclear cells were used for TCR beta sequencing. Genomic DNA was extracted from the blood cell samples with the Qiagen DNeasy Blood Extraction Kit. About this clone: Its antigen is not yet known. One end of the junction does not line up with germline, which may come from a read error.

Library generation was performed with the immunoSEQ multiplex PCR assay. For the multiplex PCR, a mixture combining 60 forward primers for TCR Vbeta segments and 13 reverse primers for TCR Jbeta segments was used. The CDR3 region of rearranged TCR beta genes was amplified from genomic DNA with a multiplex PCR assay. Amplified TCR beta libraries were sequenced as 87-base-pair reads on the Illumina HiSeq System. The study's own analysis went as follows. A later analysis counted about 76 million unique TCR beta chains across the 700 or so repertoires, and 10 million to 12 million of these chains were shared by at least two donors. Raw reads were error-corrected and collapsed into unique sequences with a nearest-neighbor algorithm that merged closely related sequences to remove PCR and sequencing errors. To assign V, D and J gene segments, CDR3 sequences were aligned to IMGT reference sequences. For a sequence to be retained, at least a six-nucleotide match to both a V gene segment and a J gene segment was required. A rearrangement counted as productive if the CDR3 had no stop codons and remained in frame with V and J, and every other rearrangement counted as non-productive. Following IMGT convention, CDR3 was defined as the stretch from the second conserved V-encoded cysteine up to the conserved J-encoded phenylalanine. The earlier analysis of 500 to 750 of the donors excluded any sequence lacking an unambiguous match to a single V gene segment. An earlier analysis of fewer than 650 of the donors classified V segments as functional when productive rearrangements were above 56.7% and as segregating when the standard deviation between donors was above 5%. A statistical classification framework was built to diagnose cytomegalovirus status from the catalog of TCR beta chain sequences. A later analysis assigned V and J genes by comparing TCR nucleotide sequences with IMGT/GENE-DB human TR gene sequences. In a later analysis, CDR3 sequences and most-parsimonious VDJ recombination scenarios were assigned using the TCRdist pipeline. A later analysis defined each TCR beta chain by its CDR3 amino acid sequence plus V-gene family, and excluded reads lacking a unique V-gene family. As a way to deal with suspected cross-contamination and a sequencing artifact, a later analysis dropped hundreds of nucleotide sequences that were highly shared and had low generation probability. For each public chain, a later analysis derived a clonal expansion index from normalized ranks of inferred template counts within each repertoire. Generation probabilities in a later analysis came from a VDJ recombination model fitted to out-of-frame rearrangements, and those results were checked against IGoR. In a later analysis, TCR-TCR, TCR-HLA and TCR-CMV co-occurrence was scored with hypergeometric tests, and a repertoire-size bias correction was applied to TCR pairs. A later analysis estimated false discovery rates by permuting HLA or CMV assignments 20 times. In a later analysis, co-occurring TCRs were grouped using DBSCAN, with TCRdist sequence similarity added in when clustering inside HLA-allele-positive subsets. For co-occurrence clustering, repertoires with fewer than 30,000 or more than 120,000 public chains were excluded, along with a handful of repertoires with anomalous nucleotide sharing. TCRdb took over this immuneACCESS table, retaining in-frame rearrangements with V and J assigned. Such tables are incomplete; in checked studies, under half of the missing clones stem from an unresolved V gene, and the remainder is unexplained. The V and J calls and clone size are taken from that table; D and trimming were inferred from the DNA. The sample table gives about 88,000 clones. In total, the top ten clones hold 5.5% to 6.5% of the sample.

Overall study results and their limits: In a later analysis, 16,951 TCR beta sequences were associated with specific HLA alleles at a false discovery rate of 0.05. A group of highly shared sequence variants was considered likely to be a technical artifact of the sequencing pipeline. Linkage disequilibrium might explain the correlated functional status among segregating V segments, but an unknown experimental factor could not be ruled out. This cohort had only TCR beta chains sequenced, and the lack of alpha or paired-chain data limited which features could be detected. Some IMGT-functional V segments, including TRBV6-2 and TRBV6-3, could not be distinguished by the 87-base-pair reads and were therefore excluded. For the cohort, immune exposure information was limited to CMV serostatus. When HLA alleles, especially DR and DQ, strongly co-occurred, TCR associations were difficult to assign to individual alleles. An earlier analysis of approximately 600 of the donors showed that most TCR beta V segments appeared in productive rearrangements either about 87% or about 30% of the time, which broadly matched IMGT annotations. The classifier was reported to diagnose cytomegalovirus status with high specificity and sensitivity in both the original and validation cohorts. A further reported finding was that TCR beta sequences accurately predicted the HLA-A and HLA-B alleles for most subjects in the first cohort. A later analysis found that TCR association rates varied across HLA loci, with DRB1 alleles showing the most associated TCRs and HLA-C alleles the fewest. An association between a missense DCLRE1C variant and V-gene and J-gene trimming of TCR beta chains was found in a later genetic analysis and replicated in an independent cohort. Several of the top co-occurrence clusters appeared to be linked to parvovirus B19, influenza, CMV and Epstein-Barr virus, according to a later analysis. HLA typing was unavailable for some donors at each locus, so association tests used only the typed subset. In vitro tests confirmed that a few of the cytomegalovirus-associated TCR beta chains recognize cytomegalovirus antigens. Compared with the roughly 700-donor mean, donors in an Asian-associated ancestry cluster had fewer N-insertions in productive TCRs, according to a later genetic analysis. Compared with equally common non-associated chains, HLA-associated TCR beta chains in a later analysis were more clonally expanded and had lower generation probabilities. A total of about 150 TCR beta chains were listed by the study as associated with cytomegalovirus. According to a later analysis, most CMV-associated TCR beta chains appeared to be HLA-restricted, and the HLA associations seemed to be driven largely by CMV exposure. Roughly uniform sequencing depth across donors was assumed in presence/absence analyses, although this assumption may not hold. It was suggested by the authors that the approach could potentially be generalized to other disease states and immunological phenotypes. The earlier analysis of about 600 of the donors excluded over 15 rarely observed V segments, including chromosome 9 orphons, because counts were too low. Most TCR sequences were observed very rarely across donors, whereas some public TCRs were present in many individuals.

The germline V gene supplies CDR1 MDHEN and CDR2 SYDVKM. Reading from cysteine to phenylalanine, the CDR3 counts 11 amino acids. The retained sequence is limited to the CDR3, 33 bases, with the frame set at the first base. This TCR was recovered from a girl aged 5 to 17 in good health and CMV-seropositive. The V and J segments used are TRBV28 and TRBJ1-1; the D gene identity is not certain. Sequences were obtained from PBMCs. Here the CDR3 is given as CANSLAPEAFF. The DNA sequence is given as TGTGCCAACAGTTTAGCGCCCGAAGCTTTCTTT.